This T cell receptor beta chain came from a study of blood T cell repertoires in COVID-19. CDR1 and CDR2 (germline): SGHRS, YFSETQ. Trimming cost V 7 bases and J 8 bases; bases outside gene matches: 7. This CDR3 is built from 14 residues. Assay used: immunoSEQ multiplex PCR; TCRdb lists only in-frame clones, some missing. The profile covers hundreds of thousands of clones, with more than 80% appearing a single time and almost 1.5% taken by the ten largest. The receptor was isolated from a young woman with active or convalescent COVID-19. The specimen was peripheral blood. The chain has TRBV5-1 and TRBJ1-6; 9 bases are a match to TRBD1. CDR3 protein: CASGMGQGDSPLHF. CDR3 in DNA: TGCGCCAGCGGAATGGGACAGGGAGATTCACCCCTCCACTTT.